Listed below are T cell receptor beta chains from one sample, sequenced in a study of blood T cells in healthy people across ages. One entry per CDR3 protein, called by TCRdb with MiXCR from the 5' RACE reads. In the table there are over a million distinct CDR3 sequences, approximately 59% of which are singletons. Sequencing was done on a sample of blood. Source of these receptors: a man aged 18 to 35 in good health. CDR3s include the opening cysteine and the closing phenylalanine or tryptophan. D genes are given only for firm matches. Clone size is shown for a subset of rows, as once, few, many or a class of expanded clone.

V gene	clone size	D gene	J gene	CDR3 DNA	CDR3 protein
TRBV20-1	-	TRBD1	TRBJ2-1	TGCAGTGCCCTGGGACAGGACTATTACAATGAGCAGTTCTTC	CSALGQDYYNEQFF
TRBV5-1	few	TRBD1	TRBJ2-1	TGCGCCAGCAGCCTGAGGGACAGAATCACCTACAATGAGCAGTTCTTC	CASSLRDRITYNEQFF
TRBV6-1	many	TRBD2	TRBJ2-7	TGTGCCAGCAGCGGGACTAGCGGGGACTCCTACGAGCAGTACTTC	CASSGTSGDSYEQYF
TRBV29-1	-	TRBD2	TRBJ2-1	TGCAGCGTTGACCTAGCGGGCTTAAGTTCCTACAATGAGCAGTTCTTC	CSVDLAGLSSYNEQFF
TRBV6-5	-	TRBD2	TRBJ2-7	TGTGCCAGCAGTGCCTCTGGGAGGGATTACGAGCAGTACTTC	CASSASGRDYEQYF
TRBV5-1	-	-	TRBJ2-1	TGCGCCAGCAGTCCCCTAGTTTTCGATGAGCAGTTCTTC	CASSPLVFDEQFF
TRBV10-3	many	-	TRBJ2-1	TGTGCCATCAGTGGGGCGGACAGCAATGAGCAGTTCTTC	CAISGADSNEQFF
TRBV29-1	-	TRBD2	TRBJ2-1	TGCAGCGTTGAAGGCGTTTTGACTAGCGGGATAGTAAATGAACAGTTCTTC	CSVEGVLTSGIVNEQFF
TRBV7-9	few	-	TRBJ2-5	TGTGCCAGCAGCTTAGGAGGGGCACCCTTGTACCAAGAGACCCAGTACTTC	CASSLGGAPLYQETQYF
TRBV7-9	-	TRBD1	TRBJ2-5	TGTGCCAGCAGCCCCACCGACAGGGCACGAGGGGAGACCCAGTACTTC	CASSPTDRARGETQYF
TRBV29-1	-	-	TRBJ2-5	TGCAGCGTTGAAGCGGAGAACGAGGAGACCCAGTACTTC	CSVEAENEETQYF
TRBV30	-	-	TRBJ2-4	TGTGCCTGGGCAGGGGACGACAAAAACATTCAGTACTTC	CAWAGDDKNIQYF
TRBV29-1	-	-	TRBJ2-5	TGCAGCGTTGGTTCCGTCAGGCAAGAGACCCAGTACTTC	CSVGSVRQETQYF
TRBV24-1	-	TRBD1	TRBJ2-1	TGTGCCACCAGTGATTGGACAGGCAGCTACAATGAGCAGTTCTTC	CATSDWTGSYNEQFF
TRBV11-1	-	-	TRBJ2-3	TGTGCCAGCAGCATAGGAGGGGGTACGGAGACGCAGTATTTT	CASSIGGGTETQYF
TRBV12-5	-	-	TRBJ2-3	TGTGCTAGTGGTATCGGACACACAGATACGCAGTATTTT	CASGIGHTDTQYF
TRBV18	-	TRBD1	TRBJ2-5	TGTGCCAGCTCACCCGGACAGGGAAGGGAGAAGACCCAGTACTTC	CASSPGQGREKTQYF
TRBV7-2	many	-	TRBJ1-2	TGTGCCAGCAGCTTAGCAGGAGGGGACGGTGCCTATGGCTACACCTTC	CASSLAGGDGAYGYTF
TRBV5-1	-	-	TRBJ2-5	TGCGCCAGCAGCCCCCAAAGTGAATCGGAGACCCAGTACTTC	CASSPQSESETQYF
TRBV3-1	once	-	TRBJ2-7	TGTGCCAGCTCGTATAGGACCTTCTACGAGCAGTACTTC	CASSYRTFYEQYF
TRBV5-5	-	-	TRBJ2-1	TGTGCCAGCAGCTTGGTACCGACAGGCGGTGAGCAGTTCTTC	CASSLVPTGGEQFF
TRBV20-1	once	TRBD1	TRBJ2-7	TGCAGTGCGCCCGACAGGGGAGACTACGAGCAGTACTTC	CSAPDRGDYEQYF
TRBV20-1	once	-	TRBJ1-5	TGCAGTGCTAGTGGGGGGGTTGTGCAGCCCCAGCATTTT	CSASGGVVQPQHF
TRBV4-3	few	-	TRBJ2-1	TGCGCCAGCAGCCAAGCACCTAGCTTGGGCAATGAGCAGTTCTTC	CASSQAPSLGNEQFF
TRBV11-2	few	-	TRBJ2-7	TGTGCCAGCAGCTTATATCTAGCCGGAAGCTACGAGCAGTACTTC	CASSLYLAGSYEQYF
TRBV2	-	TRBD1	TRBJ2-7	TGTGTCAGCAGTGAGGGACAGGGCGCCGCCGAGCAGTACTTC	CVSSEGQGAAEQYF
TRBV5-5	-	-	TRBJ2-6	TGTGCCAGCAGCTTGGTAGGCTCAGGGAATAGAGCCTCTTCTGGGGCCAACGTCCTGACTTTC	CASSLVGSGNRASSGANVLTF
TRBV4-1	-	-	TRBJ2-5	TGCGCCAGCAGCCAAGAAGACAGGGAGGGTGAGACCCAGTACTTC	CASSQEDREGETQYF
TRBV29-1	once	-	TRBJ1-2	TGCAGCGCCCCCTACGACGATGGCTACACCTTC	CSAPYDDGYTF
TRBV6-6	-	-	TRBJ2-1	TGTGCCAGCAGTTATCGGGGAGATGAGCAGTTCTTC	CASSYRGDEQFF
TRBV27	-	-	TRBJ2-2	TGTGCCAGCAGATTCAACGGGGGGGAGCTGTTTTTT	CASRFNGGELFF
TRBV6-6	-	TRBD1	TRBJ2-7	TGTGCCAGCAGTCGGACGGGACAGGTCTACGAGCAGTACTTC	CASSRTGQVYEQYF
TRBV7-9	once	-	TRBJ2-4	TGTGCCAGCAGCCCGAGCGGCCAAAACATTCAGTACTTC	CASSPSGQNIQYF
TRBV6-5	-	-	TRBJ1-6	TGTGCCAGCAGTGTAATGGTCCCTAATTCACCCCTCCACTTT	CASSVMVPNSPLHF
TRBV20-1	-	TRBD1	TRBJ1-5	TGCAGTGCTAGAGATGGGGACAGGGGCGTTGGGCCCCAGCATTTT	CSARDGDRGVGPQHF
TRBV4-1	-	TRBD1	TRBJ2-7	TGCGCCAGCAGCCAGCCCACAGGGGGCCGTTACGAGCAGTACTTC	CASSQPTGGRYEQYF
TRBV20-1	-	-	TRBJ2-1	TGCAGTGCTTCCTCGGGGTTAGACAGGTCCTACAATGAGCAGTTCTTC	CSASSGLDRSYNEQFF
TRBV28	few	-	TRBJ1-2	TGTGCCAGCAGTTCTACAGGGACCCTTAGCGGGATCGGCTACACCTTC	CASSSTGTLSGIGYTF
TRBV5-6	-	TRBD1	TRBJ2-1	TGTGCCAGCAGCTTGCGGACCGGGACAGGGCAGAACAATGAGCAGTTCTTC	CASSLRTGTGQNNEQFF
TRBV6-5	-	TRBD1	TRBJ2-7	TGTGCCTCTGGGACAGGGGTAAACGAGCAGTACTTC	CASGTGVNEQYF
TRBV12-3/TRBV12-4	-	-	TRBJ2-2	TGTGCCAGCAGTACCCGGGCCTGGGAGCTGTTTTTT	CASSTRAWELFF
TRBV7-2	few	TRBD1	TRBJ2-5	TGTGCCAGCAGCGGGTCGGGACAGTTTGAGACCCAGTACTTC	CASSGSGQFETQYF
TRBV4-1	-	TRBD2	TRBJ2-1	TGCGCCAGCAGCCAACAAGCCTCTAGCGGGTCCTACAATGAGCAGTTCTTC	CASSQQASSGSYNEQFF
TRBV4-3	few	-	TRBJ2-6	TGCGCCAGCAGCCAAGATGGGGGTACCGGGGCCAACGTCCTGACTTTC	CASSQDGGTGANVLTF
TRBV27	-	-	TRBJ2-7	TGTGCCAGCAGAAGCTCAGACCAGACCTACGAGCAGTACTTC	CASRSSDQTYEQYF
TRBV5-1	once	-	TRBJ2-5	TGCGCCAGCAGCTGGTTTGGGAGAAATGAGCAGTACTTC	CASSWFGRNEQYF
TRBV19	-	-	TRBJ2-5	TGTGCCAGTAGCCCCAAATACTTGACCTACAATGAGCAGTACTTC	CASSPKYLTYNEQYF
TRBV25-1	-	-	TRBJ2-5	TGTGCCAGCAGTGAATATTCTACACAAGAGACCCAGTACTTC	CASSEYSTQETQYF
TRBV7-9	-	-	TRBJ1-1	TGTGCCAGCAGCTTAGGGGGGGCGCGGGACACTGAAGCTTTCTTT	CASSLGGARDTEAFF
TRBV10-3	-	-	TRBJ2-1	TGTGCCATCAATTCGGGTCTACCCGACAATGAGCAGTTCTTC	CAINSGLPDNEQFF
TRBV6-6	few	TRBD2	TRBJ2-1	TGTGCCAGCATCTTACTAGCGGGGGAGTACAATGAGCAGTTCTTC	CASILLAGEYNEQFF
TRBV25-1	-	TRBD1	TRBJ2-1	TGTGCCAGCAGCGACAGACGGGACAGCCCGGCTCATGAGCAGTTCTTC	CASSDRRDSPAHEQFF
TRBV4-3	-	-	TRBJ2-7	TGCGCCAGCAGCCTTCGGTGGGCCTACAATGAGCAGTACTTC	CASSLRWAYNEQYF
TRBV20-1	-	-	TRBJ2-2	TGCAGTGCTAGAGTCAGAGGGAACACCGGGGAGCTGTTTTTT	CSARVRGNTGELFF
TRBV29-1	-	-	TRBJ2-7	TGCAGCGTTGTGGGGACACTCTCCTACGAGCAGTACTTC	CSVVGTLSYEQYF
TRBV25-1	-	-	TRBJ2-7	TGTGCCAGCAGTGAATGGGGGGGACAGGTGGACTCCGAGCAGTACTTC	CASSEWGGQVDSEQYF
TRBV7-2	-	-	TRBJ2-7	TGTGCCAGCAGCCCCGCTGTGCGGGGCGCTTTAAACGTCGAGCAGTACTTC	CASSPAVRGALNVEQYF